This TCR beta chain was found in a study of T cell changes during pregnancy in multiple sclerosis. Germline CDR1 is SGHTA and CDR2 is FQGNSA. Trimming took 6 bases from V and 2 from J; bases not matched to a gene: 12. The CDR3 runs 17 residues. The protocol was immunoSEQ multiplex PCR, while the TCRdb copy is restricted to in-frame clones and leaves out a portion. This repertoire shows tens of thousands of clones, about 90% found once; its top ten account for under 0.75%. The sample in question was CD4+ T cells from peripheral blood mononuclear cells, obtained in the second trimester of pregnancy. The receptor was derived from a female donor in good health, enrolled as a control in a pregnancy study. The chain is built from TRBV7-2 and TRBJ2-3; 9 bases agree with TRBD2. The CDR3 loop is CASRGPQRGDTTDTQYF. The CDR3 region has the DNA TGTGCCAGCAGGGGCCCCCAGCGGGGGGATACCACAGATACGCAGTATTTT.